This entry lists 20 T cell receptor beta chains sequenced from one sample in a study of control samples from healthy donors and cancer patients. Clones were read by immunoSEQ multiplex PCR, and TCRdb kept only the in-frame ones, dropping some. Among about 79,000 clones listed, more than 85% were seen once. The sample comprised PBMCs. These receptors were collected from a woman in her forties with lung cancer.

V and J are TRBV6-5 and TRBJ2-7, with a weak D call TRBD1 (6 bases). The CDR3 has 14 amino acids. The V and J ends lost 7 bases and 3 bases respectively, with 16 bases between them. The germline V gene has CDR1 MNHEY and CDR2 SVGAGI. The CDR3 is CASTPTGLNYEQYF. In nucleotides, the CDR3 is TGTGCCAGCACCCCGACAGGTCTAAACTACGAGCAGTACTTC.

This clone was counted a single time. The CDR3 DNA is TGTGCCAGTAGTTTCGGACAGGGTCCCTATGGCTACACCTTC. Its translation is CASSFGQGPYGYTF. The J gene is TRBJ1-2, the V gene TRBV19; TRBD1 agrees at 8 bases. This CDR3 comprises 14 residues. Germline CDR1 and CDR2: LNHDA and SQIVND (reference sequence). Trimming at V came to 5 bases and at J to 4 bases, leaving 6 bases not matched to a gene.

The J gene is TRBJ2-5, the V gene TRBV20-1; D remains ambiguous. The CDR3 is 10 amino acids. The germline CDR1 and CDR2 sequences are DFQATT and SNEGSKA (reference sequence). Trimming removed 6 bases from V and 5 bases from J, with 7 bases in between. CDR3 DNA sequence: TGCAGTGCCCTTTGGGAGACCCAGTACTTC. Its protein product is CSALWETQYF.

CDR3 coding DNA: TGTGCCAGCAGTTCCCTCCGGCCCCAGCATTTT. Its protein is CASSSLRPQHF. The genes are TRBV28 and TRBJ1-5, with no clear D. Germline CDR1 reads MDHEN; CDR2 reads SYDVKM. With 4 bases removed from V and 9 bases from J, the gap between germline ends came to 7 bases. The CDR3 sequence is 11 residues long.

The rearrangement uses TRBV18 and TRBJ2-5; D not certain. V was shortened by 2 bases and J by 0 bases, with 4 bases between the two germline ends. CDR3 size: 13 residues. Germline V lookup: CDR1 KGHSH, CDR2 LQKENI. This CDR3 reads CASSPRNQETQYF. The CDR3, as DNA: TGTGCCAGCTCACCAAGGAACCAAGAGACCCAGTACTTC.

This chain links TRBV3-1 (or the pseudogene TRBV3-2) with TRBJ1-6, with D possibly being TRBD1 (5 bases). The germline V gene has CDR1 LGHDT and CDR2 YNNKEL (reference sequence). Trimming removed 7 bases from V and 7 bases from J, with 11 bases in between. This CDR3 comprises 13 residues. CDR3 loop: CASTGPLNSPLHF. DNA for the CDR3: TGTGCCAGCACGGGACCCCTGAATTCACCCCTCCACTTT.

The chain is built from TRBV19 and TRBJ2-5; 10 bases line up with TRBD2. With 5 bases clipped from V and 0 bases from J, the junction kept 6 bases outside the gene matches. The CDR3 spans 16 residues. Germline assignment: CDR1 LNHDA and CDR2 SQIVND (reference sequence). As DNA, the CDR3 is TGTGCCAGTAGTCAGCTAGCGGGGGCCTACCAAGAGACCCAGTACTTC. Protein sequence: CASSQLAGAYQETQYF.

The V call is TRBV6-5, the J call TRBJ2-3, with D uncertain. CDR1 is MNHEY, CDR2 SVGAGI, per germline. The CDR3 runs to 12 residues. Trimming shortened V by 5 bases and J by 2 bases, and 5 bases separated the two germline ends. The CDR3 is CASSQYTDTQYF. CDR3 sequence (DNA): TGTGCCAGCAGTCAATACACAGATACGCAGTATTTT.

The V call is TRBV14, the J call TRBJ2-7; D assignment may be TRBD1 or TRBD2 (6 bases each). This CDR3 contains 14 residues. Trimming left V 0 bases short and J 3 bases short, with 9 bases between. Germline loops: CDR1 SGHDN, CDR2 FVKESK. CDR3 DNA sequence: TGTGCCAGCAGCCAAGAAAAGGGGGGCTACGAGCAGTACTTC. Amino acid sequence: CASSQEKGGYEQYF. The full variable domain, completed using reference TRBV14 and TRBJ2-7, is EAGVTQFPSHSVIEKGQTVTLRCDPISGHDNLYWYRRVMGKEIKFLLHFVKESKQDESGMPNNRFLAERTGGTYSTLKVQPAELEDSGVYFCASSQEKGGYEQYFGPGTRLTVT.

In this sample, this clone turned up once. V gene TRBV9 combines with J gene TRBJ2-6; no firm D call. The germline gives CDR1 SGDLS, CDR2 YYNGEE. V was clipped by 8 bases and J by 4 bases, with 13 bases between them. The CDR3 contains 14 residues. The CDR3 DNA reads TGTGCCAGTACCAGAGGTTCGGGGGCCAACGTCCTGACTTTC. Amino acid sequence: CASTRGSGANVLTF.

The CDR3 region has the DNA TGCGCCAGCAGCCAAGACCCCCTCCAGGAGAACACTGAAGCTTTCTTT. It specifies CASSQDPLQENTEAFF. This chain uses TRBV4-1 with TRBJ1-1; the D is unclear. This CDR3 contains 16 residues. Germline V gene data show CDR1 as MGHRA and CDR2 as YSYEKL. Trimming left V 0 bases short and J 1 base short, with 12 bases between.

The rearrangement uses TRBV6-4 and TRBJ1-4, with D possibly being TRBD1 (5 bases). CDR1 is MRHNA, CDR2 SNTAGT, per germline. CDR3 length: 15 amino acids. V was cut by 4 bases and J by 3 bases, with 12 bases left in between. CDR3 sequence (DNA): TGTGCCAGCAGTGCCTCGTTAGGGGCTAATGAAAAACTGTTTTTT. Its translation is CASSASLGANEKLFF.

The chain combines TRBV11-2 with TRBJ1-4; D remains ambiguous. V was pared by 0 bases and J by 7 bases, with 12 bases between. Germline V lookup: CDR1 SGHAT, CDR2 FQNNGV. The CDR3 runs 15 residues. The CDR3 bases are TGTGCCAGCAGCTTAGATCATAGGCTAGCTGAAAAACTGTTTTTT. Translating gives CASSLDHRLAEKLFF.

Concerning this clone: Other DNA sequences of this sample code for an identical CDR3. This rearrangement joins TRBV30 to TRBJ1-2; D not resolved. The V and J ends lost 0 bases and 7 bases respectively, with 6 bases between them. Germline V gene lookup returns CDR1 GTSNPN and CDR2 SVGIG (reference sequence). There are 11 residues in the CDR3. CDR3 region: CAWSVLSGYTF. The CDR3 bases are TGTGCCTGGAGTGTCCTTTCTGGCTACACCTTC.

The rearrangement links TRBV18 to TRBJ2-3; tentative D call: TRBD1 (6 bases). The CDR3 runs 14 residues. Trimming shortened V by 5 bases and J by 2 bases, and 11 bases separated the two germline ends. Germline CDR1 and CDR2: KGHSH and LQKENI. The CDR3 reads CASSKTGFTDTQYF. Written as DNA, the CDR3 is TGTGCCAGCTCAAAGACAGGCTTCACAGATACGCAGTATTTT.

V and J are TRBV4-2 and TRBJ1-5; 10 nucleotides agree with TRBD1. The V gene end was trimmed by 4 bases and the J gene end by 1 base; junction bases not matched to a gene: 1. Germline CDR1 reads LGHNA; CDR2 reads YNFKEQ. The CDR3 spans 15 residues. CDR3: CASSRQGASNQPQHF. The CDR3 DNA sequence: TGTGCCAGCAGCCGACAGGGGGCGAGCAATCAGCCCCAGCATTTT.

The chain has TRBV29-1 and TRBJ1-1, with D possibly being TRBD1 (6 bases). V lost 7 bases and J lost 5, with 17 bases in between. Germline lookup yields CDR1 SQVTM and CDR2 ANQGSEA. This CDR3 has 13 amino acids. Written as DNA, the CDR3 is TGCAGCGGTCGGTCGGGGGCGCAAACTGAAGCTTTCTTT. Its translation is CSGRSGAQTEAFF.

CDR3 sequence (DNA): TGTGCCAGCAGCTCCCGGGACAGCTACGAGCAGTACTTC. Translating gives CASSSRDSYEQYF. The V and J genes are TRBV7-9 and TRBJ2-7, with 7 positions matching TRBD1. The CDR3 consists of 13 residues. From germline, CDR1 is SEHNR and CDR2 FQNEAQ (reference sequence). The V and J ends lost 4 bases and 3 bases, in that order; junction bases with no gene match: 3.

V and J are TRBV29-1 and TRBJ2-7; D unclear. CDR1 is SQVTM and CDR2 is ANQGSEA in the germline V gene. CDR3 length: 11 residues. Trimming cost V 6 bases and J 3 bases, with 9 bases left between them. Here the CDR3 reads CSVPGYYEQYF. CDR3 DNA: TGCAGCGTCCCGGGCTACTACGAGCAGTACTTC.

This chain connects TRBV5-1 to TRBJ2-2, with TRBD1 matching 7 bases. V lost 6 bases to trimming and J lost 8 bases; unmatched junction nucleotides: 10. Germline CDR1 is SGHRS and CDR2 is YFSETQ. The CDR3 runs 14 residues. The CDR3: CASTEGTASGELFF. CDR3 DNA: TGCGCCAGCACGGAAGGGACAGCTTCAGGGGAGCTGTTTTTT.